The present T cell receptor beta chain was sequenced within a study of shared clonotypes between healthy human individuals. Study summary: Each donor's CD4 naive and CD4 memory cells filled three plates apiece, CD8 naive two, and CD8 memory one. General observations from the study: The study generally estimated greater richness for naive than memory subsets.

Under the authors' procedure: ImmunoSEQ yielded junction-only sequences lacking quality scores, so filtering differed. Sequencing used immunoSEQ multiplex PCR; TCRdb keeps in-frame clones, though not all of them. Clonal size and the V and J genes are those of that table, whereas D and trimming came from the DNA. The table lists 1,100,000 or so clones, 75% to 85% of them singletons. Worth noting for this clone: Its antigen is unknown.

Division of CD4+ cells produced a CD45RA+ naive subset and a CD45RA-negative memory subset. CDR1 is SGHVS and CDR2 is FQNEAQ in the germline V gene. The CDR3 consists of 15 residues. Trimming removed 1 base from V and 8 bases from J, with 16 bases in between. The receptor was isolated from a man in his late teens or twenties in good health. Some clones in this sample may be carry-over from other donors' samples. The V call is TRBV7-8, the J call TRBJ2-3, with a tentative D call TRBD2 (7 bases). The sequencing sample was made of memory CD4+ T cells from PBMCs. The subset denotes: CD45RA-negative fraction. CDR3 nucleotides: TGTGCCAGCAGCTTAGGTGCGGGGGCGTTGGGTACGCAGTATTTT. It codes for CASSLGAGALGTQYF.